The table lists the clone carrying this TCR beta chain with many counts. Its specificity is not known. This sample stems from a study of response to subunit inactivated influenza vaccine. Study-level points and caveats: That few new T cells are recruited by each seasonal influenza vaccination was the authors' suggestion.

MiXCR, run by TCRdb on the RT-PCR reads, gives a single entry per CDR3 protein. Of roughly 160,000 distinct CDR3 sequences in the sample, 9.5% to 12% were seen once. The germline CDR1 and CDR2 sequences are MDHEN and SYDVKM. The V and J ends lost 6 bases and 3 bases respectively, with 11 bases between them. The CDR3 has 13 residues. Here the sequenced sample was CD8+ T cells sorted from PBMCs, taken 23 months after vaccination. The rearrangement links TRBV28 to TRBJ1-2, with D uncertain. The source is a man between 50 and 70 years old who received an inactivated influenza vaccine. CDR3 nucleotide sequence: TGTGCCAGCAGCCCGCCTGAGCACTATGGCTACACCTTC. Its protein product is CASSPPEHYGYTF.